This T cell receptor (beta chain) stems from a study (dated by TCRdb to between 2015 and 2016). For the wider study: The study investigated the origins of HIV persistence in individuals who naturally controlled HIV infection.

From the cysteine up to the phenylalanine, the CDR3 has a length of 15 residues. Only CDR3 DNA remains: 45 bases, in frame from the first base. The germline V gene supplies CDR1 SGHNT and CDR2 YENEEA. Cut back by 0 bases and 6 bases, the V and J ends lie 15 bases apart. Library generation was performed with 5' RACE. These reads were obtained on an Illumina HiSeq 2000. The public sequencing data were trimmed at Q25 with fastp and processed into clonotypes with MiXCR by TCRdb, which kept only in-frame beta chains. Under each unique CDR3 protein, matching rows form one entry showing the most common genes and DNA. This sample is represented by hundreds of distinct CDR3 sequences; roughly 25% of them were singletons. The ten most abundant clones make up about 27% of the sample. On this clonotype itself: Its antigen specificity is not known. There are no base qualities to consult, and no much larger clone falls within one base.

This receptor was identified in a male donor with HIV. Recombination connected TRBV11-3 to TRBJ2-7, with the D call tentatively TRBD1 or TRBD2, each fitting 6 bases. The sample comprised total memory T cells from blood PBMCs. This sample's cell subset or site label indicates: transitional memory CD4+ T cells. The CDR3 loop reads CASSLETLGGGEQYF. The nucleotide sequence is given as TGTGCCAGCAGCTTAGAAACGCTCGGAGGGGGCGAGCAGTACTTC.